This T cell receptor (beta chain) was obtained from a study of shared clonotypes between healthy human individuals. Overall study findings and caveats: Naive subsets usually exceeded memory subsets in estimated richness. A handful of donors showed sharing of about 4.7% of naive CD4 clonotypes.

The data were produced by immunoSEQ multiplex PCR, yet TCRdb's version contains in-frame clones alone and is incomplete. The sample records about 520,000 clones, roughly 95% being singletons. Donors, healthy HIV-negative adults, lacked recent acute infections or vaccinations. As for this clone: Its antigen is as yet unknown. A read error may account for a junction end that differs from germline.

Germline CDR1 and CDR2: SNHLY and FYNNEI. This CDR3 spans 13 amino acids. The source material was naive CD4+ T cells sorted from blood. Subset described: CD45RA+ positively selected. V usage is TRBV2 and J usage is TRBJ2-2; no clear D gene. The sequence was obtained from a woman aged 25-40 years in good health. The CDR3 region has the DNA TGTGCCAGCACGTACACCAACACGGGGGAGCTGTTTTTT. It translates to CASTYTNTGELFF.